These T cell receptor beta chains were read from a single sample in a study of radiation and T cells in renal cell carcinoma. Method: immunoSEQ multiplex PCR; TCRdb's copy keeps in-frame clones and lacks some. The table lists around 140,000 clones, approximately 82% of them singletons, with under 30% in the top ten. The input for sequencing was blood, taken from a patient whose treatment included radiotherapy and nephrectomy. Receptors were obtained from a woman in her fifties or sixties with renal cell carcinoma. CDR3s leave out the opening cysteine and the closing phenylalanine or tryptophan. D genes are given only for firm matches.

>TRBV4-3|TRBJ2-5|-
ASSQVPQETQY
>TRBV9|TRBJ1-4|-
ASSVHGEGEKLF
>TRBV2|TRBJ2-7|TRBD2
ASSVEAGISYEQY
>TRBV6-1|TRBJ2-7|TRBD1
ASSGMMGQVYEQY
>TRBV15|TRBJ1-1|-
ATSRGGSATEAF
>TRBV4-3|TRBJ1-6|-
ASSQEWTSKHSPLH
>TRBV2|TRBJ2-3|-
ASRLGTNTDTQY
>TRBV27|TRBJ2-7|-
ASSIEFSLGDEQY
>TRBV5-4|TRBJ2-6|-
ASSSATGFSGANVLT
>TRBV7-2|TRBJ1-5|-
ASSRDPQSNQPQH
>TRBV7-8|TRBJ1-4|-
ASREGGATNEKLF
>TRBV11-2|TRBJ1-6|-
ASSLEQWGHSPLH
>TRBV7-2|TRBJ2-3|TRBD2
ASSWTRSTDTQY
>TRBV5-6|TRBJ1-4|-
ASSWNNEKLF
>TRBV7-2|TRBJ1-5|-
ASSSVLGQPQH
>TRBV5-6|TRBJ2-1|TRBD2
ASSLLGLAGGHEQF
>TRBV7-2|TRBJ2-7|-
ASSLVVTPGYEQY
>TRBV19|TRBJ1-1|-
ASSLAGMGNTEAF
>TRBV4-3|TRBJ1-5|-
ASSQESNKPQH
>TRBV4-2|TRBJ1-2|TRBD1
ASSPAPGTGVPMGYT
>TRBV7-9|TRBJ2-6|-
ASNPASGANVLT
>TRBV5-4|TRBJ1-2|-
ASSLVTGVYGYT
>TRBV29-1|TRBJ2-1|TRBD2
SVGGGLDL
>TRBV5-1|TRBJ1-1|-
ASSLGLVLEAEAF
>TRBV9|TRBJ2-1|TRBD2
ASSVLAGASNEQF
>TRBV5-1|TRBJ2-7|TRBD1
ASSTDRGQY
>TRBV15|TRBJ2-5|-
ATSRAQETQY
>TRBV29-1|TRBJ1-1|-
SVQLSNTEAF
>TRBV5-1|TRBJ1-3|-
ASSLVTGSGNTIY
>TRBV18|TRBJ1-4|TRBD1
ASSHQPGQGVGEKLF
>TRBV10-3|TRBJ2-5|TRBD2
AISTSGGRETQY
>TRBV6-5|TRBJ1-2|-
ASSYRKTGLYGYT
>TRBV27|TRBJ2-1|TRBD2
ARGLAANEQF
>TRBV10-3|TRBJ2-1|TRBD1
AIGGQGYYEQF
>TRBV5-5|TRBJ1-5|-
ASSRMGGFGQPQH
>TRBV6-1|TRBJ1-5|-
ASSPGRAGNQPQH
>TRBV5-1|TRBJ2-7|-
ASSLDFYEQY
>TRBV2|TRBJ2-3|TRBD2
ASSAVAGGPADTQY